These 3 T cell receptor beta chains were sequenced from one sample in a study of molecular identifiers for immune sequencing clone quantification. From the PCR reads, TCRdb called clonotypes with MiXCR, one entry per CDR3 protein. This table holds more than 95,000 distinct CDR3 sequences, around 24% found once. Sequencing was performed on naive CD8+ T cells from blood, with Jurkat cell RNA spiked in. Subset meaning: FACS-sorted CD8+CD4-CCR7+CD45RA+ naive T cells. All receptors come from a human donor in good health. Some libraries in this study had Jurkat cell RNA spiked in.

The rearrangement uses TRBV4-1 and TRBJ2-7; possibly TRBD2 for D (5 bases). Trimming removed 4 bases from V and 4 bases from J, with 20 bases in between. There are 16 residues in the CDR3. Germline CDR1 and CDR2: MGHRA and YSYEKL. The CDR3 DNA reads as TGCGCCAGCAGCCCTGGGGTCAGCGGCATGGAATACGAGCAGTACTTC. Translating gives CASSPGVSGMEYEQYF.

CDR3 region: CASSLVQGSKDTQYF. In DNA, the CDR3 is TGTGCCAGCAGCTTAGTGCAGGGGTCGAAGGATACGCAGTATTTT. This rearrangement joins TRBV11-2 to TRBJ2-3, with TRBD1 as a possible D gene (6 bases). Trimming stripped 1 base from V and 6 bases from J, with 14 bases between. Looked up from germline, CDR1 is SGHAT and CDR2 is FQNNGV. The CDR3 contains 15 residues. The full variable domain, completed using reference TRBV11-2 and TRBJ2-3, is EAGVAQSPRYKIIEKRQSVAFWCNPISGHATLYWYQQILGQGPKLLIQFQNNGVVDDSQLPKDRFSAERLKGVDSTLKIQPAKLEDSAVYLCASSLVQGSKDTQYFGPGTRLTVL.

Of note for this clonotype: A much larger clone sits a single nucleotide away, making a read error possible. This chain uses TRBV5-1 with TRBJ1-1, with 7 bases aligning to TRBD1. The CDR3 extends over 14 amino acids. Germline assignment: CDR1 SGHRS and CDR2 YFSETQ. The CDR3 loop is CAGSLDRARTEAFF. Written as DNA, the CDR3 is TGCGCCGGCAGCCTCGACAGGGCTCGCACTGAAGCTTTCTTT.